This TCR beta chain was sequenced during a study of CD4+ T cells in melanoma (dated by TCRdb to the early 2020s). With regard to the full study: The study investigated neoantigen-specific CD4+ T cells in human melanoma.

Receptor amplification or capture employed the immunoSEQ multiplex PCR assay. This immuneACCESS table, as held by TCRdb, lists in-frame sequences with V and J called but not all clones. Of the missing ones, under half trace to an unresolved V gene in checked studies; the others have no known cause. The sample includes approximately 47,000 clones, with roughly 89% observed a single time. The ten largest account for about 10% of the sample. What the authors observed across the whole study: According to the report, neoantigen-specific CD4+ T cells in melanoma displayed diverse differentiation states. The report described a correlation between neoantigen-specific CD4+ T cells and the function of CD8+ T cells, macrophages and B cells.

Notes on this clone: Its cognate antigen has yet to be identified. Within one base of it there is no much larger clone, and no base qualities were kept.

Patients with melanoma were used as donors. From the germline V gene, CDR1 is SGHNT and CDR2 is YENEEA. V and J are truncated by 5 bases and 0 bases respectively, leaving an intervening sequence of 5 bases. There are 13 amino acids in the CDR3, from cysteine to phenylalanine inclusive. Here the CDR3 DNA is all that survives: 39 bases in frame from base 1. This receptor was obtained from a human donor with melanoma. The chain was built from TRBV11-3 and TRBJ2-1, with the D gene not confidently named. The specimen was peripheral blood. The nucleotides are TGTGCCAGCAGCGAAAACTCCTACAATGAGCAGTTCTTC. This translates into CASSENSYNEQFF.